Sequencing of this T cell receptor beta chain was carried out in a study of tumor-infiltrating lymphocytes in oesophageal squamous cell carcinoma listed by TCRdb under 2016. The germline V gene sets CDR1 to KGHDR and CDR2 to SFDVKD. V ends up 4 bases short and J 1 base short, with an unmatched junction base count of 5. The CDR3 numbers 15 residues from cysteine through phenylalanine. Of all the DNA, just the CDR3 is kept, 45 bases in frame from base 1. The library came from PCR. Sequencing used an Illumina HiSeq 2000. TCRdb's own reprocessing of the public reads used fastp at Q25 and MiXCR and kept productive beta chains. Every entry covers one CDR3 protein and lists the most common genes and DNA from its rows. The sample table records approximately 9,700 distinct CDR3 sequences; roughly 53% of these occur just once. Jointly, the top ten make up approximately 38% of the sample. With regard to this clonotype: Which antigen it targets is not known. It has no much larger one-base neighbor in the sample; base qualities were not kept.

In this chain, TRBV24-1 is recombined with TRBJ2-5; TRBD1 lines up with 7 middle nucleotides. The receptor comes from a female donor with esophageal squamous cell carcinoma. What was sequenced was esophageal tumor tissue. The DNA is as follows: TGTGCCACCAGTGACCCCGGACAGGTCCAAGAGACCCAGTACTTC. The encoded protein is CATSDPGQVQETQYF.